The T cell receptor (beta chain) described here comes from a study of blood T cell repertoires in COVID-19. Looking at the study overall: Researchers got acute and convalescent COVID-19 samples from the United States, Italy and Spain.

CDR3 length: 15 residues. Trimming pared 0 bases from V and 4 bases from J, leaving 10 bases between. Germline CDR1 is SGHRS and CDR2 is YFSETQ. In assigning cohorts, the study relied on participant-reported clinical history. TCRdb's table, derived via immunoSEQ multiplex PCR, lists solely in-frame clones and lacks some. This sample has approximately 180,000 clones, with nearly 90% found just once. This TCR was sampled from a woman between 35 and 50 years old with acute COVID-19. The sample consisted of PBMCs or T cells enriched from blood (not recorded which). The J gene is TRBJ2-2, the V gene TRBV5-1, with D possibly being TRBD2 (5 bases). CDR3 nucleotide sequence: TGCGCCAGCAGCTTGGGTTCCGGGGTCACCGGGGAGCTGTTTTTT. This encodes CASSLGSGVTGELFF.